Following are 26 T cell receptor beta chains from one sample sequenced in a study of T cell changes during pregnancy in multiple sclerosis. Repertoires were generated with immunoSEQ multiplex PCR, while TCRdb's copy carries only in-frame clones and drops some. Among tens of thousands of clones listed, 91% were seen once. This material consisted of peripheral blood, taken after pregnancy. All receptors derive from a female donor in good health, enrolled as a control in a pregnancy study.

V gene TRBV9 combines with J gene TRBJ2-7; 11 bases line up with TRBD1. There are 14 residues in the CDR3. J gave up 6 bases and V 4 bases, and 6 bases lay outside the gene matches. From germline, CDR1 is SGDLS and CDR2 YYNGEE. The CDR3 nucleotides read TGTGCCAGCAGCTACCGGGACAGGGGGGGCGAGCAGTACTTC. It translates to CASSYRDRGGEQYF.

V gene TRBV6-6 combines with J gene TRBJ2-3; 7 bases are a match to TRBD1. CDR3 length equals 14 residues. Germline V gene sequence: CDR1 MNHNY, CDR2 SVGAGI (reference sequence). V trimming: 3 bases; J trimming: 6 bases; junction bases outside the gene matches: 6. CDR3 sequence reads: CASSYGTVKDTQYF. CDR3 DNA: TGTGCCAGCAGTTATGGGACAGTCAAGGATACGCAGTATTTT.

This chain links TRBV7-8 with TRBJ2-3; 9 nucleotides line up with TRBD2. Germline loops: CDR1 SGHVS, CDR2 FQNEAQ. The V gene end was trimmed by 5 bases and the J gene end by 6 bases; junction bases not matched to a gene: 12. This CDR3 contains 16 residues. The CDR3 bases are TGTGCCAGCAGCCAACCTAGCGGGGCGACGATGGATACGCAGTATTTT. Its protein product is CASSQPSGATMDTQYF.

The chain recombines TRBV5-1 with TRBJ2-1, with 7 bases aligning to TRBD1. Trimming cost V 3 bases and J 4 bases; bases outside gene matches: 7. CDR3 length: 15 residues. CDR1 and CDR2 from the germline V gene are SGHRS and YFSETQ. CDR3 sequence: CASSSQGQVYNEQFF. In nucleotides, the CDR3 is TGCGCCAGCAGCTCACAGGGGCAGGTTTACAATGAGCAGTTCTTC.

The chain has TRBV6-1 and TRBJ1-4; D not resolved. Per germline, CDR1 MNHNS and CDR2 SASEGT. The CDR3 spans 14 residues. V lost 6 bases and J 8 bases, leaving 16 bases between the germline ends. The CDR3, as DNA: TGTGCCAGCAGCTCTGGAGGAGGGTCGGAAAAACTGTTTTTT. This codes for CASSSGGGSEKLFF.

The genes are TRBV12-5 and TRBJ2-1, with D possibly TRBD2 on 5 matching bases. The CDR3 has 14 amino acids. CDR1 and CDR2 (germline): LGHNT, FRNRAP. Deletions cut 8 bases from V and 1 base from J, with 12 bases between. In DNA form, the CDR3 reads TGTGCTAGTTCGTCAGGCGGGTCCTACAATGAGCAGTTCTTC. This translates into CASSSGGSYNEQFF. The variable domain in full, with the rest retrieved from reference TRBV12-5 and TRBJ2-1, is DARVTQTPRHKVTEMGQEVTMRCQPILGHNTVFWYRQTMMQGLELLAYFRNRAPLDDSGMPKDRFSAEMPDATLATLKIQPSEPRDSAVYFCASSSGGSYNEQFFGPGTRLTVL.

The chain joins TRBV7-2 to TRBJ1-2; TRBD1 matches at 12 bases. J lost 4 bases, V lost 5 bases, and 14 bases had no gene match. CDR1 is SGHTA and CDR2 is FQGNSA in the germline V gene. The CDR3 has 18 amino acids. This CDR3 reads CASSPPGGQGALSYGYTF. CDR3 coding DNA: TGTGCCAGCAGCCCGCCCGGGGGACAGGGGGCATTAAGCTATGGCTACACCTTC.

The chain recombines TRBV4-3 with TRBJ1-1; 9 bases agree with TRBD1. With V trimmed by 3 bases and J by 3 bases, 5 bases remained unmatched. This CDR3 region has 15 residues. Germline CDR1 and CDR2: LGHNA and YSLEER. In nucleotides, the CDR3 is TGCGCCAGCAGCCAGAACAGGGGGCCCTACACTGAAGCTTTCTTT. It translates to CASSQNRGPYTEAFF.

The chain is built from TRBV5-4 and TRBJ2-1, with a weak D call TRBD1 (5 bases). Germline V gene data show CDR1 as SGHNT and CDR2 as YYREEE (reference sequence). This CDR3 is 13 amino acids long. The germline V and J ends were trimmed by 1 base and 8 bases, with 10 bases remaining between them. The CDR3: CASSLKQGYEQFF. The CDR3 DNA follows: TGTGCCAGCAGCTTGAAGCAGGGCTATGAGCAGTTCTTC.

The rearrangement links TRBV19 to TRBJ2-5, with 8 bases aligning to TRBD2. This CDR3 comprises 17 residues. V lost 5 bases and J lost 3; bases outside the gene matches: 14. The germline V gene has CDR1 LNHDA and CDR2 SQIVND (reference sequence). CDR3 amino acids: CASSLNRPGLGEETQYF. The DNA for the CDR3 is TGTGCCAGTAGTTTAAACAGGCCGGGACTAGGGGAAGAGACCCAGTACTTC.

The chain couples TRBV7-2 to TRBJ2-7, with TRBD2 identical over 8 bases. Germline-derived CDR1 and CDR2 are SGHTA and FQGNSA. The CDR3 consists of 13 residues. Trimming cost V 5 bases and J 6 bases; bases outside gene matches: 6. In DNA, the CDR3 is TGTGCCAGCAGCCCGGGACTAGTCGGCGAGCAGTACTTC. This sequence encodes CASSPGLVGEQYF.

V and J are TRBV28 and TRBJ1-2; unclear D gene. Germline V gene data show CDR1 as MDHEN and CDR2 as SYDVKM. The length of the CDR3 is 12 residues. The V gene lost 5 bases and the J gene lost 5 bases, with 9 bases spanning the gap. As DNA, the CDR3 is TGTGCCAGCAGTCTGCCGGAGTATGGCTACACCTTC. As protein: CASSLPEYGYTF.

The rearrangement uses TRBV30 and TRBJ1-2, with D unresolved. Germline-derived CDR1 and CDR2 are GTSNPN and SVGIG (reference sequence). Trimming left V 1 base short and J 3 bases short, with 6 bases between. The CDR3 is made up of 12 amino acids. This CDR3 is CAWSDRDYGYTF. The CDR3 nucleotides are TGTGCCTGGAGTGACAGAGACTATGGCTACACCTTC.

CDR3 sequence: CASSNDSGSPLHF. Here the CDR3 DNA reads TGTGCCAGCAGCAACGATTCGGGTTCACCCCTCCACTTT. The rearrangement joins TRBV7-6 to TRBJ1-6; no reliable D call. V lost 5 bases, J lost 9 bases, and 11 bases lay in between. This CDR3 has 13 amino acids. Germline assignment: CDR1 SGHVS and CDR2 FNYEAQ.

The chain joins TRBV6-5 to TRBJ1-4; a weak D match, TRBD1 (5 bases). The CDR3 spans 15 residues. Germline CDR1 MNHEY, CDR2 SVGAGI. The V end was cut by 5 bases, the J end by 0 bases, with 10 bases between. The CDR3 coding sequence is TGTGCCAGCAGTGTTCAGGGCACAACTAATGAAAAACTGTTTTTT. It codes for CASSVQGTTNEKLFF.

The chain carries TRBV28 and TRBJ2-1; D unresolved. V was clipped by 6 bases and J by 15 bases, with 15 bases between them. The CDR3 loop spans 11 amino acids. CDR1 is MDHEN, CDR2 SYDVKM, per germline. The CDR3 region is CASRIDLVAFF. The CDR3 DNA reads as TGTGCCAGCAGAATAGACTTAGTGGCGTTCTTC.

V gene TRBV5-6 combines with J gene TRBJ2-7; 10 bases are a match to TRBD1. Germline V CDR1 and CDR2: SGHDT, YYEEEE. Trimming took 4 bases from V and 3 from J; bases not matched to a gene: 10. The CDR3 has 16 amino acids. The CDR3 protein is CASSAKTGGGYYEQYF. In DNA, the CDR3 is TGTGCCAGCAGCGCCAAGACAGGGGGCGGTTACTACGAGCAGTACTTC. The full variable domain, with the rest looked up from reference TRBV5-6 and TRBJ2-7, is DAGVTQSPTHLIKTRGQQVTLRCSPKSGHDTVSWYQQALGQGPQFIFQYYEEEERQRGNFPDRFSGHQFPNYSSELNVNALLLGDSALYLCASSAKTGGGYYEQYFGPGTRLTVT.

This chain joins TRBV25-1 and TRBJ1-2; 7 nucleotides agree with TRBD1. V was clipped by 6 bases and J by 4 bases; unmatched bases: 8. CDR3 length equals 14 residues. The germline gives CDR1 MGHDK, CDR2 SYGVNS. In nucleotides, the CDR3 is TGTGCCAGCAGCAAGGGGCAGGGGGTCTATGGCTACACCTTC. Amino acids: CASSKGQGVYGYTF.

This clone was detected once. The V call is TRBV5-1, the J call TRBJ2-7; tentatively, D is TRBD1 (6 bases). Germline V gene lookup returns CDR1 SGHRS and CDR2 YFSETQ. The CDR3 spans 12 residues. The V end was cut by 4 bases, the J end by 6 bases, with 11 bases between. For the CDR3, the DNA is TGCGCCAGCAGCAATCAGGGGAGCGAGCAGTACTTC. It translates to CASSNQGSEQYF.

In nucleotides, the CDR3 is TGTGCCAGCAGCTTAGGCGGGGTGACGTTCAATGAGCAGTTCTTC. It codes for CASSLGGVTFNEQFF. V gene TRBV7-2 combines with J gene TRBJ2-1, with a weak D call TRBD2 (6 bases). Looked up from germline, CDR1 is SGHTA and CDR2 is FQGNSA. V gave up 1 base and J gave up 6 bases, with 13 bases separating them. The CDR3 spans 15 residues.

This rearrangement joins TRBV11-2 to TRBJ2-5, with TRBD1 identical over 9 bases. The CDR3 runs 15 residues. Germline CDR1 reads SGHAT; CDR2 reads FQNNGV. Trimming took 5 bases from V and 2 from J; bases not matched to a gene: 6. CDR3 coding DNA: TGTGCCAGCAGCCTTAACAGGGGGCGGCAAGAGACCCAGTACTTC. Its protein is CASSLNRGRQETQYF.

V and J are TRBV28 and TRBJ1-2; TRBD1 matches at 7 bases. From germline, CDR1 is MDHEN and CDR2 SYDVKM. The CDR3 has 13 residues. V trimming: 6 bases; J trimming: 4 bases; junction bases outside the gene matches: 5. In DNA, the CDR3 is TGTGCCAGCAGACAACAGGGGTTCTATGGCTACACCTTC. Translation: CASRQQGFYGYTF.

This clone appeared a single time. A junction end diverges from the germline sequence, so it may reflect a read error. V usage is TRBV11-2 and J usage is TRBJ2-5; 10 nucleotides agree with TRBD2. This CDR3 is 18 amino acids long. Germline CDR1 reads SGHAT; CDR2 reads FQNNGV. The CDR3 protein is CASSLGLAGALGQETQYF. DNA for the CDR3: TGTGCCAGCAGTTTAGGGCTAGCGGGGGCCTTAGGACAAGAGACCCAGTACTTC.

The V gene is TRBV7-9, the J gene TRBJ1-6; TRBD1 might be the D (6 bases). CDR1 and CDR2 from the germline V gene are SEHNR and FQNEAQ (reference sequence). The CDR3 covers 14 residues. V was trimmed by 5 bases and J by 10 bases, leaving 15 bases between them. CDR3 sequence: CASSPTGLGSPLHF. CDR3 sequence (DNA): TGTGCCAGCAGCCCAACAGGGCTCGGGTCACCCCTCCACTTT.

The CDR3 loop is CASSELSGAYNEQFF. CDR3 sequence (DNA): TGTGCCAGCAGTGAACTTAGCGGGGCCTACAATGAGCAGTTCTTC. The rearrangement links TRBV6-1 to TRBJ2-1; 8 bases fit TRBD2. Germline V gene lookup returns CDR1 MNHNS and CDR2 SASEGT. V lost 2 bases, J lost 2 bases, and 2 bases stayed unmatched. There are 15 residues in the CDR3.

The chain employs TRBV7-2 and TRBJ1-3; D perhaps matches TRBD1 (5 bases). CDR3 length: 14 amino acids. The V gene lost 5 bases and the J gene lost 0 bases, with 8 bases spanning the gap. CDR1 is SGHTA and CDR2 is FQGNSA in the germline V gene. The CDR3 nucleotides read TGTGCCAGCAGCCCTGGGGCCTCTGGAAACACCATATATTTT. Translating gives CASSPGASGNTIYF.